This TCR beta chain was identified during a study of technical replicates of blood from a few donors. TCRdb keeps only in-frame clones here, not all; method: immunoSEQ multiplex PCR. This table has under 50,000 clones, 96% appearing once. Germline trimming cut 6 bases from V and 5 bases from J; bases unmatched to any gene: 9. Germline CDR1 and CDR2: LNHDA and SQIVND (reference sequence). This CDR3 is 15 amino acids long. The specimen was T cells isolated from PBMCs. V gene TRBV19 combines with J gene TRBJ2-7; 11 nucleotides line up with TRBD1. The receptor was derived from a human donor in good health. The CDR3 loop reads CASSKSGQGVHEQYF. The DNA of the CDR3 is TGTGCCAGTAGCAAATCGGGACAGGGGGTTCACGAGCAGTACTTC.